What follows are 27 T cell receptor beta chains derived from one specimen sequenced in a study of cytomegalovirus exposure and HLA in healthy donors. Researchers ran the PCR with 60 Vbeta and 13 Jbeta primers. Measured with immunoSEQ multiplex PCR; TCRdb has only the in-frame clones, and not every one. The data show 130,000 or so clones, almost 85% seen once. Sequenced material: PBMCs. These receptors came from a woman in her thirties or forties in good health and CMV-seronegative.

The chain joins TRBV5-4 to TRBJ1-1; D not resolved. V gave up 4 bases and J gave up 3 bases, with 10 bases separating them. The CDR3 runs to 13 residues. Germline lookup yields CDR1 SGHNT and CDR2 YYREEE (reference sequence). DNA of the CDR3: TGTGCCAGCAGCCTCCGACTTGACACTGAAGCTTTCTTT. This sequence encodes CASSLRLDTEAFF.

The chain combines TRBV7-2 with TRBJ2-3; D might be TRBD2 (5 bases). CDR3 length: 16 amino acids. Trimming left V 0 bases short and J 0 bases short, with 10 bases between. Germline V lookup: CDR1 SGHTA, CDR2 FQGNSA. The CDR3 protein is CASSLALGGSTDTQYF. The CDR3 bases are TGTGCCAGCAGCTTAGCGCTTGGCGGGAGCACAGATACGCAGTATTTT.

The chain recombines TRBV13 with TRBJ2-5; 8 bases agree with TRBD2. CDR1 PRHDT and CDR2 FYEKMQ come from the germline V gene (reference sequence). The J segment lost 3 bases and the V segment lost 3 bases, leaving 6 bases of the junction unmatched. The CDR3 has 15 amino acids. The CDR3 nucleotides read TGTGCCAGCAGCTTCGGGGGGGGCGGAGAAGAGACCCAGTACTTC. It codes for CASSFGGGGEETQYF.

In DNA form, the CDR3 reads TGCGCCAGCAGCCAGGGGAGAGCGACCGGCCCACACGGGGAGCTGTTTTTT. This sequence encodes CASSQGRATGPHGELFF. The rearrangement joins TRBV10-1 to TRBJ2-2, with D maybe TRBD1 (6 bases). Germline V gene lookup returns CDR1 WNHNN and CDR2 SYGVQD (reference sequence). The CDR3 extends over 17 amino acids. V lost 6 bases and J 7 bases, leaving 24 bases between the germline ends.

V gene TRBV4-3 combines with J gene TRBJ2-5; D unresolved. V lost 1 base to trimming and J lost 7 bases, with 16 bases between them. The CDR3 runs 15 residues. Germline V lookup: CDR1 LGHNA, CDR2 YSLEER. The CDR3, as DNA: TGCGCCAGCAGCCAAGTTTTGCCTCCCTCGGGGACCCAGTACTTC. Translating it yields CASSQVLPPSGTQYF.

The CDR3 spells CASSLSLAGVTDTQYF. The CDR3 DNA reads TGTGCCAGCAGCCTCTCCCTAGCGGGAGTTACAGATACGCAGTATTTT. V and J are TRBV11-2 and TRBJ2-3, with 10 bases aligning to TRBD2. The length of the CDR3 is 16 residues. CDR1 SGHAT and CDR2 FQNNGV come from the germline V gene. Trimming cost V 5 bases and J 3 bases; bases outside gene matches: 8.

The chain recombines TRBV7-8 with TRBJ2-1; perhaps TRBD2 as D (5 bases). V shed 5 bases and J shed 5 bases, with 13 bases lying between them. The CDR3 contains 14 residues. Germline assignment: CDR1 SGHVS and CDR2 FQNEAQ. CDR3 nucleotides: TGTGCCAGCAGCCCAGCGGAAGTACACAATGAGCAGTTCTTC. As protein: CASSPAEVHNEQFF.

The chain combines TRBV7-8 with TRBJ2-1; 9 nucleotides match TRBD2. CDR1 is SGHVS and CDR2 is FQNEAQ in the germline V gene. V lost 0 bases to trimming and J lost 2 bases; unmatched junction nucleotides: 5. The CDR3 is made up of 17 amino acids. The CDR3 reads CASSLARSGRPYNEQFF. The CDR3 DNA sequence: TGTGCCAGCAGCTTAGCACGAAGCGGGAGGCCCTACAATGAGCAGTTCTTC.

This clone has just one count. This chain's CDR3 is CASRQLNYGYTF. The CDR3 DNA sequence: TGTGCCAGCCGACAGCTTAACTATGGCTACACCTTC. This chain joins TRBV28 and TRBJ1-2; TRBD1 might be the D (5 bases). CDR1 is MDHEN, CDR2 SYDVKM, per germline. V was cut by 8 bases and J by 1 base, with 8 bases left in between. This CDR3 comprises 12 residues.

The V gene is TRBV18, the J gene TRBJ1-1; TRBD1 aligns across 7 bases. Germline lookup yields CDR1 KGHSH and CDR2 LQKENI. The V gene end was trimmed by 8 bases and the J gene end by 3 bases; junction bases not matched to a gene: 6. The CDR3 consists of 13 residues. CDR3 DNA: TGTGCCAGCCAAACAACAGGGGACACTGAAGCTTTCTTT. Residues: CASQTTGDTEAFF.

The V and J genes are TRBV4-3 and TRBJ2-1, with 12 bases fitting TRBD2. This CDR3 comprises 20 residues. Trimming at V came to 1 base and at J to 6 bases, leaving 16 bases not matched to a gene. CDR1 is LGHNA and CDR2 is YSLEER in the germline V gene. CDR3: CASSQARLAGVIELGNEQFF. In DNA, the CDR3 is TGCGCCAGCAGCCAAGCTCGACTAGCGGGAGTTATTGAACTTGGCAATGAGCAGTTCTTC.

This clone was detected only once. J is TRBJ1-1 and V is TRBV4-2, with D hard to call. V gave up 5 bases and J gave up 0 bases, with 7 bases separating them. This CDR3 is 13 amino acids long. Germline assignment: CDR1 LGHNA and CDR2 YNFKEQ. CDR3 nucleotide sequence: TGTGCCAGCAGCGCAGGCATGAACACTGAAGCTTTCTTT. It is translated as CASSAGMNTEAFF.

Here the CDR3 DNA reads TGTGCCAGTAGTATGGGTAGCGGGAGGGCCACAGATACGCAGTATTTT. It specifies CASSMGSGRATDTQYF. The chain couples TRBV19 to TRBJ2-3, with TRBD2 identical over 11 bases. The length of the CDR3 is 16 residues. The V and J ends lost 3 bases and 2 bases, in that order; junction bases with no gene match: 4. Germline V CDR1 and CDR2: LNHDA, SQIVND (reference sequence).

This rearrangement joins TRBV19 to TRBJ2-7; tentative D call: TRBD2 (6 bases). Trimming removed 3 bases at V and 3 bases at J, with 9 bases between. CDR1 is LNHDA and CDR2 is SQIVND in the germline V gene (reference sequence). The CDR3 sequence is 13 residues long. The DNA for the CDR3 is TGTGCCAGTAGTATCGCGGGGCTCTACGAGCAGTACTTC. This sequence encodes CASSIAGLYEQYF.

The chain joins TRBV11-2 to TRBJ2-1; TRBD1 might be the D (5 bases). V was pared by 5 bases and J by 9 bases, with 11 bases between. There are 12 residues in the CDR3. The germline V gene has CDR1 SGHAT and CDR2 FQNNGV. Here the CDR3 reads CASSQGESEQFF. In nucleotides, the CDR3 is TGTGCCAGCAGCCAAGGGGAATCTGAGCAGTTCTTC.

As for this clone: One end of the junction does not line up with germline, which may come from a read error. The chain combines TRBV7-9 with TRBJ1-2; 10 bases fit TRBD1. This CDR3 contains 15 residues. The germline V gene has CDR1 SEHNR and CDR2 FQNEAQ (reference sequence). The CDR3 DNA reads TGTTCCAGCAGCTACGGCCGGGACAGGGGTTATGGCTACACCTTC. Its protein is CSSSYGRDRGYGYTF.

This clone has just a few counts. V usage is TRBV4-2 and J usage is TRBJ2-6; D uncertain. The V and J ends lost 4 bases and 4 bases respectively, with 11 bases between them. Looked up from germline, CDR1 is LGHNA and CDR2 is YNFKEQ. The CDR3 is made up of 15 amino acids. CDR3 region: CASSPRGFGANVLTF. For the CDR3, the DNA is TGTGCCAGCAGCCCTAGAGGATTCGGGGCCAACGTCCTGACTTTC.

The chain combines TRBV4-3 with TRBJ2-7; 8 bases map to TRBD1. Germline values: CDR1 LGHNA, CDR2 YSLEER. The CDR3 is 15 residues long. The V gene end was trimmed by 0 bases and the J gene end by 5 bases; junction bases not matched to a gene: 6. Here the CDR3 reads CASSQEPMTGDEQYF. The CDR3 DNA follows: TGCGCCAGCAGCCAAGAACCAATGACAGGGGACGAGCAGTACTTC.

The rearrangement links TRBV7-2 to TRBJ2-5; 11 nucleotides agree with TRBD2. The CDR3 has 17 residues. Germline V lookup: CDR1 SGHTA, CDR2 FQGNSA. V trimming: 5 bases; J trimming: 4 bases; junction bases outside the gene matches: 12. CDR3 coding DNA: TGTGCCAGCAGCCAGATTAGCGGGAGGGGCTCTTTAGAGACCCAGTACTTC. This sequence encodes CASSQISGRGSLETQYF.

The sample holds one count of this clone. The rearrangement joins TRBV27 to TRBJ2-5; the match to TRBD2 covers 7 bases. Trimming removed 0 bases from V and 2 bases from J; junction bases left unmatched: 3. From germline, CDR1 is MNHEY and CDR2 SMNVEV (reference sequence). The CDR3 totals 15 residues. CDR3: CASSLSSGPQETQYF. CDR3 in DNA: TGTGCCAGCAGTTTATCTAGCGGGCCACAAGAGACCCAGTACTTC.

The rearrangement uses TRBV11-2 and TRBJ1-1; D not resolved. Trimming pared 6 bases from V and 3 bases from J, leaving 14 bases between. CDR1 and CDR2 from the germline V gene are SGHAT and FQNNGV. CDR3 length equals 14 residues. The CDR3: CASSPFLRDTEAFF. CDR3 nucleotide sequence: TGTGCCAGCAGTCCATTCCTTCGGGACACTGAAGCTTTCTTT.

The chain recombines TRBV5-5 with TRBJ2-7; 7 positions match TRBD1. CDR3 size: 15 residues. Trimming removed 1 base from V and 4 bases from J; junction bases left unmatched: 8. The germline V gene encodes CDR1 SGHKS and CDR2 YYEKEE (reference sequence). The CDR3 DNA is TGTGCCAGCAGCTTGACGACAGGGAATACATACGAGCAGTACTTC. Its protein product is CASSLTTGNTYEQYF.

This sequence joins TRBV7-9 and TRBJ1-1; D not certain. This CDR3 comprises 13 residues. Per germline, CDR1 SEHNR and CDR2 FQNEAQ (reference sequence). Trimming stripped 3 bases from V and 6 bases from J, with 11 bases between. In nucleotides, the CDR3 is TGTGCCAGCAGCTTTGAGGGCTCGTCTGAAGCTTTCTTT. As protein: CASSFEGSSEAFF.

The V call is TRBV15, the J call TRBJ2-7, with 8 bases fitting TRBD1. Trimming removed 1 base from V and 2 bases from J; junction bases left unmatched: 4. The CDR3 is 15 residues long. Germline assignment: CDR1 LNHNV and CDR2 YYDKDF (reference sequence). The CDR3 loop is CATSRGPTGAYEQYF. For the CDR3, the DNA is TGTGCCACCAGCAGAGGTCCGACAGGGGCCTACGAGCAGTACTTC.

The rearrangement uses TRBV4-3 and TRBJ1-1, with 7 nucleotides matching TRBD1. CDR1 is LGHNA and CDR2 is YSLEER in the germline V gene. CDR3 length: 15 residues. V lost 0 bases, J lost 3 bases, and 4 bases stayed unmatched. In DNA form, the CDR3 reads TGCGCCAGCAGCCAAGAGGGGACAGACTACACTGAAGCTTTCTTT. Translation gives CASSQEGTDYTEAFF.

The chain uses TRBV27 and TRBJ1-1, with a weak D call TRBD1 (6 bases). With 7 bases removed from V and 1 base from J, the gap between germline ends came to 13 bases. The CDR3 length is 14 residues. The V gene's germline CDR1 is MNHEY and CDR2 SMNVEV (reference sequence). In nucleotides, the CDR3 is TGTGCCAGCACCTCGGGACACTCGAACACTGAAGCTTTCTTT. Protein sequence: CASTSGHSNTEAFF.

This clone has just one count. This rearrangement joins TRBV15 to TRBJ2-3; 13 positions match TRBD2. The V gene end was trimmed by 0 bases and the J gene end by 5 bases; junction bases not matched to a gene: 8. The CDR3 covers 18 residues. Germline V gene lookup returns CDR1 LNHNV and CDR2 YYDKDF (reference sequence). The CDR3 sequence: CATSRDPGLAGVRDTQYF. The CDR3 DNA reads TGTGCCACCAGCAGAGATCCTGGACTAGCGGGAGTTAGAGATACGCAGTATTTT.